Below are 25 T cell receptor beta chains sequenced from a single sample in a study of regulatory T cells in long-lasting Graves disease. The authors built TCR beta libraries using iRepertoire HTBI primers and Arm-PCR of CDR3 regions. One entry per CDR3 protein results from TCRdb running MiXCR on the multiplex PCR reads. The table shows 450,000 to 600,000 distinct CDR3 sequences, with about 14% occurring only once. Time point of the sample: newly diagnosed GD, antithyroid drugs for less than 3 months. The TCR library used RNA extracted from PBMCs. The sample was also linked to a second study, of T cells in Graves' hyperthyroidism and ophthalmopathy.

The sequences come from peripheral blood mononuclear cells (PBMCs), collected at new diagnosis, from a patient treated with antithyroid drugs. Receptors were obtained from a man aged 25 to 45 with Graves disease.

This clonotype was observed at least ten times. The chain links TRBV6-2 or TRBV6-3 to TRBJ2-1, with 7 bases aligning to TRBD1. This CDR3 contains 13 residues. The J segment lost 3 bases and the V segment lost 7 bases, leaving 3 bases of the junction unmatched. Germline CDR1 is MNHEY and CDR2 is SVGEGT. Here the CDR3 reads CASKWTGYNEQFF. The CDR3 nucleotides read TGTGCCAGCAAATGGACAGGCTACAATGAGCAGTTCTTC.

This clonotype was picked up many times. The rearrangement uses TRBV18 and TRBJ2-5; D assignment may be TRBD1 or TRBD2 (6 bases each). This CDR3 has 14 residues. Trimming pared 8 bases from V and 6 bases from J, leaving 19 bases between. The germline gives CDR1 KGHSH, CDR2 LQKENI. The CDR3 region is CASATGGGMKTQYF. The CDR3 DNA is TGTGCCAGCGCCACCGGGGGCGGAATGAAGACCCAGTACTTC.

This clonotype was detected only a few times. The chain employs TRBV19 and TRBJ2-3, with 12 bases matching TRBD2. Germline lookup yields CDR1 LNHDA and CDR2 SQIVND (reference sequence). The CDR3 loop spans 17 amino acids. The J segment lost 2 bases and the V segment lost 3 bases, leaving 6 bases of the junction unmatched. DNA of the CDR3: TGTGCCAGTAGTATCGAAAGACTAGCGGGAGACACAGATACGCAGTATTTT. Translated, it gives CASSIERLAGDTDTQYF.

The chain's CDR3 is CASSIGQYGYTF. The CDR3 bases are TGTGCCAGTAGTATTGGACAGTATGGCTACACCTTC. The chain employs TRBV19 and TRBJ1-2; D is perhaps TRBD1 (6 bases). Germline CDR1 is LNHDA and CDR2 is SQIVND (reference sequence). V was pared by 3 bases and J by 5 bases, with 7 bases between. The CDR3 spans 12 residues.

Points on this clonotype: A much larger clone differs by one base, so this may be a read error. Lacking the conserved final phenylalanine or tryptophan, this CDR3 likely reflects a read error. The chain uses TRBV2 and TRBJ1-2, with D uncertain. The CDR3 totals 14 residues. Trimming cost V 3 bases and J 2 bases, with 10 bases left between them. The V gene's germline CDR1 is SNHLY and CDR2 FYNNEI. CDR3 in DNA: TGTGCCAGCAGTGACCGGACGGAGAACTATGGCTACACCTCC. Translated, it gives CASSDRTENYGYTS.

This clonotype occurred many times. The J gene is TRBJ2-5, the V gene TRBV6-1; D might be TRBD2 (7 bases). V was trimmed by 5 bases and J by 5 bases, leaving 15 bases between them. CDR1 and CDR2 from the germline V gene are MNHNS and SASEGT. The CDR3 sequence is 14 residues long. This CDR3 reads CASSPTGGGETQYF. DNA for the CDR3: TGTGCCAGCAGTCCGACGGGGGGCGGCGAGACCCAGTACTTC.

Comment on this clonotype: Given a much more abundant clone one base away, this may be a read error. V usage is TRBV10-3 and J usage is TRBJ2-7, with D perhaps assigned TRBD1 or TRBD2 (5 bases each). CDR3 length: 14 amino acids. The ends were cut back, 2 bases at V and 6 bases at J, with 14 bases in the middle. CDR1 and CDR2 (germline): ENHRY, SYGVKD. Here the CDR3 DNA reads TGTGCCATCAGTGAGACCCCGGGGCTCGTCGAGCAGTACTTC. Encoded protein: CAISETPGLVEQYF.

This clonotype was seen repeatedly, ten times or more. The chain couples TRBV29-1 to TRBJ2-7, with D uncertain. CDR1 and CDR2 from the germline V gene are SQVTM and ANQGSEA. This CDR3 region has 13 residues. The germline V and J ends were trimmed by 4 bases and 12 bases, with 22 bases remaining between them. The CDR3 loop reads CSVGRAPTQVMYF. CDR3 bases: TGCAGCGTTGGAAGGGCACCCACCCAGGTTATGTACTTC.

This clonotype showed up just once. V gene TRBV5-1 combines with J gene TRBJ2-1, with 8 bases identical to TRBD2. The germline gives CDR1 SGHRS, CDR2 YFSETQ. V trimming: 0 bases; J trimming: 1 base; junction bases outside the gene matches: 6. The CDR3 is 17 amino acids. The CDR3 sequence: CASSLGASGPSYNEQFF. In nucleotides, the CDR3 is TGCGCCAGCAGCTTGGGGGCTAGCGGGCCGTCCTACAATGAGCAGTTCTTC.

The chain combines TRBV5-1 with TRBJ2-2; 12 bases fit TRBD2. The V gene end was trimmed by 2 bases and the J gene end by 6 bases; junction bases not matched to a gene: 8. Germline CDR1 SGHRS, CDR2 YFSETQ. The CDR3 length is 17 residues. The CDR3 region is CASSLLAGTSGPGELFF. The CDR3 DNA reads TGCGCCAGCAGCTTATTGGCGGGGACTAGCGGGCCCGGGGAGCTGTTTTTT.

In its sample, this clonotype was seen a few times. CDR3 in amino acids: CASSSIGGEQYF. For the CDR3, the DNA is TGTGCCAGCAGTTCCATAGGGGGGGAGCAGTACTTC. The chain uses TRBV6-5 and TRBJ2-7, with D perhaps being TRBD1 or TRBD2 (6 bases each). V was trimmed by 4 bases and J by 7 bases, leaving 11 bases between them. This CDR3 has 12 amino acids. The germline V gene has CDR1 MNHEY and CDR2 SVGAGI.

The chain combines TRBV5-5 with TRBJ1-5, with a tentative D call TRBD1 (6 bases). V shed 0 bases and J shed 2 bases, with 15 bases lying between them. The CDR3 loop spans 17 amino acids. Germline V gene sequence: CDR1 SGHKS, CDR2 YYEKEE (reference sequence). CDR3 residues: CASSLDSNRVGNQPQHF. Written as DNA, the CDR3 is TGTGCCAGCAGCTTGGATTCGAACAGGGTGGGCAATCAGCCCCAGCATTTT.

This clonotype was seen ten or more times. The CDR3: CAWTPQSTQQFF. CDR3 bases: TGTGCCTGGACCCCTCAGTCTACACAACAGTTCTTC. The J gene is TRBJ2-1, the V gene TRBV30, with D unresolved. Germline CDR1 GTSNPN, CDR2 SVGIG (reference sequence). V dropped 4 bases and J dropped 13 bases, with 17 bases sitting between them. This CDR3 is built from 12 residues.

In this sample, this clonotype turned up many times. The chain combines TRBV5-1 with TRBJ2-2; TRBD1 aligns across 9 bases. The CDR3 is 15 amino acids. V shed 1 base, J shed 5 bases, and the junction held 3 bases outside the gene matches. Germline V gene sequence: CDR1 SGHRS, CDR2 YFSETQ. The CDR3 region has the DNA TGCGCCAGCAGCTTGTCACAGGGGGCTACCGGGGAGCTGTTTTTT. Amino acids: CASSLSQGATGELFF.

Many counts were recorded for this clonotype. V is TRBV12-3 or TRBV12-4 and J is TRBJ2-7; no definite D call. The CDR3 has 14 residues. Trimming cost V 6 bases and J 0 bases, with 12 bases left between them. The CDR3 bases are TGTGCCAGCAGAACCACCGAAAGCTCCTACGAGCAGTACTTC. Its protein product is CASRTTESSYEQYF.

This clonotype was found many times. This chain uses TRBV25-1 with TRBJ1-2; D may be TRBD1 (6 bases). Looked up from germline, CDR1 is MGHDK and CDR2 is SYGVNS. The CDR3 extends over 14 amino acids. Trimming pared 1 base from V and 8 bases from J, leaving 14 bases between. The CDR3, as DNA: TGTGCCAGCAGTGAATTCTTGGGGGGGCACGGCTACACCTTC. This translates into CASSEFLGGHGYTF.

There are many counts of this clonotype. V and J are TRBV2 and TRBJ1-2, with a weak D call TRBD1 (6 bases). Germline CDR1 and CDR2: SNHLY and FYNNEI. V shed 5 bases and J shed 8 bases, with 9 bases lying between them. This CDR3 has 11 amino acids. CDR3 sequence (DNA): TGTGCCAGCAGTAGGGGGGAAGGCTACACCTTC. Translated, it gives CASSRGEGYTF.

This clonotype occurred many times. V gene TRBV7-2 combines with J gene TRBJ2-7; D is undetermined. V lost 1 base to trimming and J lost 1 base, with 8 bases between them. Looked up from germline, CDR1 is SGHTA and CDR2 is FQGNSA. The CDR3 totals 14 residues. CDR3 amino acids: CASSLVSGSYEQYF. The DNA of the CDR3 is TGTGCCAGCAGCTTAGTCTCAGGATCCTACGAGCAGTACTTC.

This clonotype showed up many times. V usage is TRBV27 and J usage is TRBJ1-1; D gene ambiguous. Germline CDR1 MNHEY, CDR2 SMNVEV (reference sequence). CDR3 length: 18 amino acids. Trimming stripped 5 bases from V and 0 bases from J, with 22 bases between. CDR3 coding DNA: TGTGCCAGCAGTCCGCACCGGTCTCGAACGGTGGTGAACACTGAAGCTTTCTTT. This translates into CASSPHRSRTVVNTEAFF.

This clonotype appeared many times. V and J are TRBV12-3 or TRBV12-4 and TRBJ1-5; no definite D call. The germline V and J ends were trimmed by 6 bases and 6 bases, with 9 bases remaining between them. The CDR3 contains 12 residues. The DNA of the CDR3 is TGTGCCAGCAGCCCTCCGGCTCAGCCCCAGCATTTT. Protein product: CASSPPAQPQHF.

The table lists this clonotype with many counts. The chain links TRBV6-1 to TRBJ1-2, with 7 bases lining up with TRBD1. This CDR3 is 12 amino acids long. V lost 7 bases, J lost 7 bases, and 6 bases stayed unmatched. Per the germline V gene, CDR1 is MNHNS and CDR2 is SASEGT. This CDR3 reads CASTTGQIGYTF. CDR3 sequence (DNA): TGTGCCAGCACTACGGGACAGATTGGCTACACCTTC.

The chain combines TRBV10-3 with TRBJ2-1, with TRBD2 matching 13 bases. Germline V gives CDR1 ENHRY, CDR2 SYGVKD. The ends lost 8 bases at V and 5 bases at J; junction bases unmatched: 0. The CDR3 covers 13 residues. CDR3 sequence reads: CAIGTSGDNEQFF. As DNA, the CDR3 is TGTGCCATCGGGACTAGCGGGGACAATGAGCAGTTCTTC.

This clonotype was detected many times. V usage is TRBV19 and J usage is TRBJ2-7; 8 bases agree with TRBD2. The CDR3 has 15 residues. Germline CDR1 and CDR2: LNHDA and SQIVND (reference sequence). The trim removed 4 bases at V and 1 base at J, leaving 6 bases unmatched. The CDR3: CASSRASGSSYEQYF. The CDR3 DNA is TGTGCCAGTAGTAGAGCCAGCGGGAGTTCCTACGAGCAGTACTTC.

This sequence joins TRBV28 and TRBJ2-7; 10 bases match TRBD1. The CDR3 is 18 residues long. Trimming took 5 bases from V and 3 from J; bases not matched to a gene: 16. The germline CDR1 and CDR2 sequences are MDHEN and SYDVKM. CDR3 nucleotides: TGTGCCAGCAGTACCACCATTTACTCCGGGACAGGGGTCTACGAGCAGTACTTC. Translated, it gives CASSTTIYSGTGVYEQYF.

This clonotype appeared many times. For the CDR3, the DNA is TGTGCCACCCAAGTAGGAAGTTCGAGCACAGATACGCAGTATTTT. It translates to CATQVGSSSTDTQYF. The rearrangement uses TRBV15 and TRBJ2-3; D unresolved. CDR1 LNHNV and CDR2 YYDKDF come from the germline V gene (reference sequence). V lost 8 bases and J 0 bases, leaving 15 bases between the germline ends. This CDR3 contains 15 residues.